Below, 30 T cell receptor beta chains from the same sample are listed, as sequenced in a study of blood T cells in healthy people across ages. The second PCR ran 7 to 11 cycles with a sample-barcoded 5' primer and J-beta primers. TCRdb reprocessed the 5' RACE reads via MiXCR and lists one record per CDR3 protein. Among 900,000 to 950,000 distinct CDR3 sequences listed, approximately 32% were seen once. This sample also belongs to another study, concerning T cells of mothers and their children.

Sequenced input: blood. The receptors were gathered from a woman between 35 and 50 years old in good health.

The chain is built from TRBV7-2 and TRBJ2-7; 8 positions agree with TRBD1. CDR1 and CDR2 (germline): SGHTA, FQGNSA. The CDR3 loop spans 15 amino acids. CDR3 protein: CATRLDRATYNEQYF. In nucleotides, the CDR3 is TGTGCAACCAGACTGGACAGGGCCACCTACAATGAGCAGTACTTC. The whole variable domain, remainder taken from reference TRBV7-2 and TRBJ2-7, is GAGVSQSPSNKVTEKGKDVELRCDPISGHTALYWYRQSLGQGLEFLIYFQGNSAPDKSGLPSDRFSAERTGGSVSTLTIQRTQQEDSAVYLCATRLDRATYNEQYFGPGTRLTVT.

The V call is TRBV20-1, the J call TRBJ2-1, with 7 bases fitting TRBD1. The J call may be mistaken, given a closer DNA end match to TRBJ2-7. The CDR3 extends over 16 amino acids. Germline V lookup: CDR1 DFQATT, CDR2 SNEGSKA (reference sequence). The CDR3: CSARVLQGSSYNEQYF. The CDR3 nucleotides are TGCAGTGCTAGAGTTCTACAGGGGAGCTCCTACAATGAGCAGTACTTC.

V and J are TRBV3-1 and TRBJ1-6; TRBD1 agrees at 7 bases. Losses at the gene ends were 2 bases for V and 10 bases for J; bases not matched to a gene: 11. The CDR3 is 16 residues long. Germline CDR1 LGHDT, CDR2 YNNKEL (reference sequence). This CDR3 is CASSQFATGKLSPLHF. As DNA, the CDR3 is TGTGCCAGCAGCCAATTTGCGACAGGGAAGTTATCACCCCTCCACTTT.

This clonotype has more than one count but fewer than ten. A much larger clone lies a single base off, so this may be a read error. CDR3 DNA: TGTGCCAGCACAGAGATAGGGACATTCCACGAGCAGTACTTC. Translating gives CASTEIGTFHEQYF. V and J are TRBV7-2 and TRBJ2-7; a possible D gene is TRBD1 (6 bases). This CDR3 has 14 amino acids. Trimming left V 7 bases short and J 5 bases short, with 18 bases between. Per the germline V gene, CDR1 is SGHTA and CDR2 is FQGNSA.

This clonotype has a handful of counts. The V and J genes are TRBV9 and TRBJ1-1; D is unclear. The CDR3 has 14 residues. V shed 0 bases and J shed 0 bases, with 6 bases lying between them. Per the germline V gene, CDR1 is SGDLS and CDR2 is YYNGEE. The CDR3 sequence is CASSVVGMNTEAFF. The CDR3 DNA sequence: TGTGCCAGCAGCGTAGTAGGTATGAACACTGAAGCTTTCTTT.

On this clonotype itself: A read error is possible here, since a much larger clone lies one base away. This chain uses TRBV27 with TRBJ2-1, with 10 nucleotides matching TRBD1. Germline lookup yields CDR1 MNHEY and CDR2 SMNVEV (reference sequence). This CDR3 contains 15 residues. J was trimmed by 6 bases and V by 8 bases; bases with no gene match: 10. CDR3 coding DNA: TGTGCCAGCCTAAAGCGGACAGGGGGTTGCAATGAGCAGTTCTTC. This gives the protein CASLKRTGGCNEQFF.

Regarding this clonotype: It may be a read error: a sequence one base away is much more abundant. The chain links TRBV7-3 to TRBJ2-3, with no clear D. This CDR3 comprises 20 residues. Germline V CDR1 and CDR2: SGHTA, FQGTGA. The CDR3 spells CASGLRVPRSRPTGTDTQYF. DNA of the CDR3: TGTGCCAGCGGCTTAAGAGTGCCGAGATCACGTCCGACGGGCACAGATACGCAGTATTTT.

The chain combines TRBV12-3 or TRBV12-4 with TRBJ1-6; no reliable D call. V lost 5 bases to trimming and J lost 5 bases, with 13 bases between them. The CDR3 spans 15 residues. CDR3 protein: CASSASGGDNSPLHF. CDR3 in DNA: TGTGCCAGCAGTGCCTCGGGAGGTGATAATTCACCCCTCCACTTT.

Of note for this clonotype: With a much larger clone just one base away, this may be a read error. This chain connects TRBV7-3 to TRBJ2-1, with 8 bases fitting TRBD2. Germline lookup yields CDR1 SGHTA and CDR2 FQGTGA. The CDR3 totals 15 residues. Unmatched junction bases numbered 8, after V lost 4 bases and J lost 6 bases. The CDR3 coding sequence is TGTGCCAGCAGCTCTTGGAGCGGGGGAGGCAATGAGCAGTTCTTC. Amino acid sequence: CASSSWSGGGNEQFF.

V is TRBV5-6 and J is TRBJ2-1; D gene unclear. CDR1 is SGHDT, CDR2 YYEEEE, per germline. The CDR3 is made up of 12 amino acids. Trimming stripped 0 bases from V and 9 bases from J, with 7 bases between. The DNA of the CDR3 is TGTGCCAGCAGCTTGGTAAGGGCTGAGCAGTTCTTC. It codes for CASSLVRAEQFF.

This clonotype has more than one count but fewer than ten. The chain carries TRBV6-2 or TRBV6-3 and TRBJ2-3; either TRBD1 or TRBD2 may fit D (5 bases each). V lost 3 bases to trimming and J lost 4 bases, with 11 bases between them. There are 14 residues in the CDR3. Looked up from germline, CDR1 is MNHEY and CDR2 is SVGEGT. The CDR3 nucleotides are TGTGCCAGCAGTTATTGGGGGTCTGCAGATACGCAGTATTTT. Translated: CASSYWGSADTQYF.

The sample holds many counts of this clonotype. The chain uses TRBV20-1 and TRBJ2-7; D may be TRBD2 (5 bases). Per the germline V gene, CDR1 is DFQATT and CDR2 is SNEGSKA (reference sequence). The V end was cut by 1 base, the J end by 2 bases, with 9 bases between. This CDR3 contains 13 residues. The CDR3 DNA sequence: TGCAGTGCTAGAGGTCCGGGAACCTACGAGCAGTACTTC. It codes for CSARGPGTYEQYF.

V usage is TRBV7-9 and J usage is TRBJ2-1; a weak D match, TRBD1 (6 bases). Germline V gene data show CDR1 as SEHNR and CDR2 as FQNEAQ (reference sequence). The germline V and J ends were trimmed by 0 bases and 6 bases, with 21 bases remaining between them. This CDR3 region has 18 residues. The CDR3 DNA reads TGTGCCAGCAGCTTAGCGCTTGTGGGGGCCCAAAGGCCCAATGAGCAGTTCTTC. The encoded protein is CASSLALVGAQRPNEQFF.

This chain uses TRBV5-1 with TRBJ1-2; 11 bases agree with TRBD1. Losses at the gene ends were 2 bases for V and 4 bases for J; bases not matched to a gene: 4. The CDR3 sequence is 15 residues long. Germline loops: CDR1 SGHRS, CDR2 YFSETQ. CDR3 amino acids: CASSFSDRGLYGYTF. As DNA, the CDR3 is TGCGCCAGCAGCTTCTCGGACAGGGGGCTCTATGGCTACACCTTC.

A few counts support this clonotype. The chain combines TRBV3-1 with TRBJ2-1; 16 bases line up with TRBD2. CDR3 length equals 15 residues. The germline CDR1 and CDR2 sequences are LGHDT and YNNKEL (reference sequence). After removal of 5 bases from V and 7 bases from J, the junction contained 2 bases not matched to a gene. CDR3 loop: CASSMGLAGGNEQFF. In DNA form, the CDR3 reads TGTGCCAGCAGCATGGGACTAGCGGGGGGGAATGAGCAGTTCTTC.

This clonotype was picked up a small number of times. The junction does not match germline at one end; this may be a read error. V and J are TRBV7-2 and TRBJ2-7; perhaps TRBD2 as D (7 bases). There are 16 residues in the CDR3. Germline-derived CDR1 and CDR2 are SGHTA and FQGNSA. This chain's CDR3 is CAGSDVGGGSSYEQYF. The CDR3 bases are TGTGCCGGCAGCGACGTGGGCGGGGGCTCCTCCTACGAGCAGTACTTC.

The chain uses TRBV20-1 and TRBJ2-5; 7 bases are shared with TRBD1. The J call may be in error: the DNA end matches TRBJ2-7 better. Germline lookup yields CDR1 DFQATT and CDR2 SNEGSKA (reference sequence). The CDR3 runs to 14 residues. In DNA, the CDR3 is TGCAGTGCTAGACAACTGGACAGGCCCTACGAGCAGTACTTC. Residues: CSARQLDRPYEQYF.

This clonotype has a count of ten or more. The chain links TRBV9 to TRBJ2-7; maybe TRBD1 (5 bases). Trimming removed 1 base at V and 2 bases at J, with 13 bases between. Germline CDR1 reads SGDLS; CDR2 reads YYNGEE. The CDR3 covers 15 residues. CDR3 amino acids: CASSVNGQGAYEQYF. CDR3 sequence (DNA): TGTGCCAGCAGCGTAAACGGGCAGGGTGCCTACGAGCAGTACTTC.

This clonotype was counted a few times. At one of its ends the junction is not consistent with the germline gene, which may arise from a read error. The CDR3 is CASSSARNQPQHF. CDR3 in DNA: TGTGCTAGCAGCTCAGCCCGCAATCAGCCCCAGCATTTT. V and J are TRBV7-7 and TRBJ1-5; D is uncertain. Germline CDR1 reads SSHAT; CDR2 reads FNYEAQ (reference sequence). CDR3 length: 13 residues.

This clonotype was detected only a few times. The chain couples TRBV9 to TRBJ2-2, with D tentatively TRBD1 or TRBD2 (7 bases each). The V and J ends lost 0 bases and 7 bases respectively, with 16 bases between them. Per the germline V gene, CDR1 is SGDLS and CDR2 is YYNGEE. The CDR3 is 16 residues long. CDR3 loop: CASSVVSRGGHGELFF. CDR3 coding DNA: TGTGCCAGCAGCGTAGTCTCCAGGGGGGGGCACGGGGAGCTGTTTTTT. Full variable domain (remainder filled in from reference TRBV9 and TRBJ2-2): DSGVTQTPKHLITATGQRVTLRCSPRSGDLSVYWYQQSLDQGLQFLIQYYNGEERAKGNILERFSAQQFPDLHSELNLSSLELGDSALYFCASSVVSRGGHGELFFGEGSRLTVL.

This clonotype came up many times. The chain uses TRBV5-1 and TRBJ2-7, with 11 bases aligning to TRBD1. Germline lookup yields CDR1 SGHRS and CDR2 YFSETQ. V dropped 3 bases and J dropped 4; count of bases not matched to a gene: 9. CDR3 size: 16 residues. The CDR3 region has the DNA TGCGCCAGCAGCTCCAGGCCGGGACAGGGGGGATACGAGCAGTACTTC. It codes for CASSSRPGQGGYEQYF.

The chain has TRBV6-2 or TRBV6-3 and TRBJ2-1, with D possibly TRBD2 on 5 matching bases. The CDR3 runs to 15 residues. V dropped 2 bases and J dropped 4 bases, with 12 bases sitting between them. Per the germline V gene, CDR1 is MNHEY and CDR2 is SVGEGT. The CDR3 sequence: CASSYLRDKYNEQFF. CDR3 coding DNA: TGTGCCAGCAGTTACCTCCGGGATAAATACAATGAGCAGTTCTTC.

V usage is TRBV5-1 and J usage is TRBJ2-3, with 10 bases identical to TRBD1. The CDR3 has 15 amino acids. V shed 2 bases, J shed 4 bases, and the junction held 4 bases outside the gene matches. CDR1 is SGHRS and CDR2 is YFSETQ in the germline V gene. CDR3 in amino acids: CASSFTTGGPDTQYF. The DNA of the CDR3 is TGCGCCAGCAGCTTCACGACAGGGGGCCCAGATACGCAGTATTTT. The whole variable domain, remainder taken from reference TRBV5-1 and TRBJ2-3, is KAGVTQTPRYLIKTRGQQVTLSCSPISGHRSVSWYQQTPGQGLQFLFEYFSETQRNKGNFPGRFSGRQFSNSRSEMNVSTLELGDSALYLCASSFTTGGPDTQYFGPGTRLTVL.

As regards this clonotype: The junction departs from germline at one end; a sequencing error may be responsible. The J gene is TRBJ1-4, the V gene TRBV3-1; D may be TRBD1 (6 bases). Germline V gene data show CDR1 as LGHDT and CDR2 as YNNKEL (reference sequence). CDR3 length: 13 amino acids. CDR3 nucleotide sequence: TGTGCCAGCAGCCAGAGGGGGGGAGAAAAACGGTTTTTT. Amino acid sequence: CASSQRGGEKRFF.

This clonotype occurred many times. This rearrangement joins TRBV28 to TRBJ2-7; D might be TRBD1 (6 bases). Trimming left V 6 bases short and J 3 bases short, with 18 bases between. This CDR3 spans 15 amino acids. Germline V gene lookup returns CDR1 MDHEN and CDR2 SYDVKM. The CDR3 nucleotides are TGTGCCAGCAGGGGGACATTGGGCAGAGACTACGAGCAGTACTTC. It codes for CASRGTLGRDYEQYF.

This clonotype showed up many times. The chain employs TRBV7-2 and TRBJ1-4, with D possibly being TRBD1 (6 bases). Germline values: CDR1 SGHTA, CDR2 FQGNSA. Trimming left V 1 base short and J 8 bases short, with 14 bases between. The CDR3 runs to 15 residues. The CDR3 bases are TGTGCCAGCAGCTTAGTGCGGGGCCAGGGGGAAAAACTGTTTTTT. It yields the protein CASSLVRGQGEKLFF.

The table lists this clonotype with a count of one. The J gene is TRBJ2-5, the V gene TRBV20-1, with 10 bases lining up with TRBD2. The germline gives CDR1 DFQATT, CDR2 SNEGSKA (reference sequence). The CDR3 covers 12 residues. The CDR3, as DNA: TGCAGCGGACTAGCGGTCCAAGAGACCCAGTACTTC. Amino acids: CSGLAVQETQYF.

Note on this clonotype: A single base separates this from a much larger clone, so it may be a read error. CDR3 nucleotides: TGCGCCGGCAGCTGGACACAGGGGGCAAACTATGGCTACACCTTC. It codes for CAGSWTQGANYGYTF. The chain links TRBV5-1 to TRBJ1-2; TRBD1 agrees at 9 bases. Germline CDR1 and CDR2: SGHRS and YFSETQ. This CDR3 is 15 amino acids long. The whole variable domain, filled in from reference TRBV5-1 and TRBJ1-2, reads KAGVTQTPRYLIKTRGQQVTLSCSPISGHRSVSWYQQTPGQGLQFLFEYFSETQRNKGNFPGRFSGRQFSNSRSEMNVSTLELGDSALYLCAGSWTQGANYGYTFGSGTRLTVV.

The chain has TRBV2 and TRBJ1-5, with a tentative D call TRBD1 (5 bases). Between the trimmed V and J ends, which lost 6 bases and 1 base, there was a span of 10 bases. CDR1 and CDR2 from the germline V gene are SNHLY and FYNNEI. CDR3 size: 14 residues. The CDR3 DNA reads as TGTGCCAGCAGCGACCGACAGAGCAATCAGCCCCAGCATTTT. Amino acid sequence: CASSDRQSNQPQHF. The whole variable domain, remainder taken from reference TRBV2 and TRBJ1-5, is EPEVTQTPSHQVTQMGQEVILRCVPISNHLYFYWYRQILGQKVEFLVSFYNNEISEKSEIFDDQFSVERPDGSNFTLKIRSTKLEDSAMYFCASSDRQSNQPQHFGDGTRLSIL.

The V and J genes are TRBV2 and TRBJ2-7; a weak D match, TRBD1 (6 bases). The CDR3 length is 13 residues. Trimming took off 5 bases at V and 3 bases at J, with 11 bases between the two ends. Germline-derived CDR1 and CDR2 are SNHLY and FYNNEI. CDR3 sequence reads: CASSRGFRYEQYF. CDR3 coding DNA: TGTGCCAGCAGTAGGGGGTTCCGCTACGAGCAGTACTTC.